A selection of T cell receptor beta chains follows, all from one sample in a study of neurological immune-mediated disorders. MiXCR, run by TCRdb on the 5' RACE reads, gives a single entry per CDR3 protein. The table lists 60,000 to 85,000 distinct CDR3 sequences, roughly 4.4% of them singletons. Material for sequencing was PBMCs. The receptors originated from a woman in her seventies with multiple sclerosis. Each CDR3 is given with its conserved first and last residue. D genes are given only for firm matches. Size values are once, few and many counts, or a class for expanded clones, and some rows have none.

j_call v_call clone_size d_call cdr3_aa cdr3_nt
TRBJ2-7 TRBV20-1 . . CSARDPRKGGYEQYF TGCAGTGCTAGAGATCCGCGAAAGGGGGGCTACGAGCAGTACTTC
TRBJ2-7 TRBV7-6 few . CASSLAYKTDENEQYF TGTGCCAGCAGCTTAGCGTACAAGACGGACGAAAACGAGCAGTACTTC
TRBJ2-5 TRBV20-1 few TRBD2 CSASGTSGKETQYF TGCAGTGCTTCCGGGACTAGCGGAAAAGAGACCCAGTACTTC
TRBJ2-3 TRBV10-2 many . CASNAPDRADTQYF TGCGCCAGCAATGCCCCGGACCGGGCCGATACGCAGTATTTT
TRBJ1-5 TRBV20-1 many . CSATFQGVGQPQHF TGCAGTGCTACTTTCCAGGGCGTGGGTCAGCCCCAGCATTTT
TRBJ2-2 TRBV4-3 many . CASSQGGGTNTGELFF TGCGCCAGCAGCCAAGGGGGTGGGACGAACACCGGGGAGCTGTTTTTT
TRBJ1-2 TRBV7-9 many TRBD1 CASSPSGQGGTNYGYTF TGTGCCAGCAGCCCAAGCGGACAGGGAGGGACTAACTATGGCTACACCTTC
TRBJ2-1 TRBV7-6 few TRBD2 CASSTRTSGYSSSYNEQFF TGTGCCAGCAGCACTAGGACTAGCGGATATTCGAGCTCCTACAATGAGCAGTTCTTC
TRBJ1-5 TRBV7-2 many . CASSKIPTAGNQPQHF TGTGCCAGCAGCAAAATCCCAACGGCAGGCAATCAGCCCCAGCATTTT
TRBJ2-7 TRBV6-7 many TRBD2 CASSGTRWYSYEQYF TGTGCCAGCAGCGGGACTAGGTGGTACTCCTACGAGCAGTACTTC
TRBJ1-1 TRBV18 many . CASSIETGGTEAFF TGTGCCAGCTCAATAGAGACAGGCGGCACTGAAGCTTTCTTT
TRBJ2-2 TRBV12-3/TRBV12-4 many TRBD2 CASSPLAGAGNTGELFF TGTGCCAGCAGTCCCCTAGCGGGAGCGGGGAACACCGGGGAGCTGTTTTTT
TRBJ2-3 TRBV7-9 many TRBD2 CASEPRTSDTDTQYF TGTGCCAGCGAGCCCCGGACTAGCGACACAGATACGCAGTATTTT
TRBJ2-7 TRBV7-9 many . CASSPTGGRYEQYF TGTGCCAGCAGCCCCACGGGGGGCAGGTACGAGCAGTACTTC
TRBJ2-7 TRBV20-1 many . CSARDSSASYEQYF TGCAGTGCTAGAGATAGTAGCGCCTCCTACGAGCAGTACTTC
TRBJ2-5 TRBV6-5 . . CASSLGTSQYF TGTGCCAGCAGCCTCGGGACGTCGCAGTACTTC
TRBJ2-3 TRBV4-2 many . CASRLTTTDTQYF TGTGCCAGCAGGTTGACTACCACAGATACGCAGTATTTT
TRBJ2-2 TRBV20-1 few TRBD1 CSARLLGGVTGELFF TGCAGTGCTAGATTGCTAGGGGGCGTCACCGGGGAGCTGTTTTTT
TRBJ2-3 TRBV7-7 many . CASSPDFPPDTQYF TGTGCCAGCAGCCCGGACTTCCCTCCAGATACGCAGTATTTT
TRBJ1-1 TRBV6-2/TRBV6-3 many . CASSYSRRRAFF TGTGCCAGCAGTTACTCGAGGAGGAGGGCTTTCTTT
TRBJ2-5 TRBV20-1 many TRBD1 CSARGQGAGQETQYF TGCAGTGCTAGAGGACAGGGGGCTGGACAAGAGACCCAGTACTTC
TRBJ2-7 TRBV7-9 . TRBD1 CASSLVSGQGAFNEQYF TGTGCCAGCAGCTTAGTTTCAGGCCAGGGGGCGTTCAACGAGCAGTACTTC
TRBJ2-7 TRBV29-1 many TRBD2 CSVGTSGRAGYEQYF TGCAGCGTCGGGACTAGCGGGAGGGCCGGCTACGAGCAGTACTTC
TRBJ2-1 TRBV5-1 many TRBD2 CASSFFDLAGGPLDEQFF TGCGCCAGCAGCTTTTTCGATCTAGCGGGAGGGCCACTGGATGAGCAGTTCTTC
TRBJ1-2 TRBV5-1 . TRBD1 CASSLDRGLIGYTF TGCGCCAGCAGCTTGGACAGGGGGTTGATTGGCTACACCTTC
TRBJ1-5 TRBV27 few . CASRSLPGPNQPQHF TGTGCCAGCCGTTCCCTCCCCGGGCCAAATCAGCCCCAGCATTTT
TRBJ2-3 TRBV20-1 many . CSARSQDTQYF TGCAGTGCTAGATCCCAGGATACGCAGTATTTT
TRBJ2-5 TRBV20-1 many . CSHPDTNQETQYF TGCAGCCACCCTGACACCAACCAAGAGACCCAGTACTTC
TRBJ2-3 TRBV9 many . CASSVLDSPTDTQYF TGTGCCAGCAGCGTACTGGACTCCCCCACAGATACGCAGTATTTT
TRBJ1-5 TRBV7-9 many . CASSAYSNQPQHF TGTGCCAGCAGCGCGTATAGCAATCAGCCCCAGCATTTT
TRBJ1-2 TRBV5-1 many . CASSLVGEGAGYTF TGCGCCAGCAGCTTGGTGGGGGAAGGAGCTGGCTACACCTTC
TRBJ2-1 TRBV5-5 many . CASSSSLGSLNEQFF TGTGCCAGCAGCTCTTCGTTGGGGAGTCTCAATGAGCAGTTCTTC
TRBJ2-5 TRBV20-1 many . CSASSDGDWTQYF TGCAGTGCTTCATCGGACGGGGATTGGACCCAGTACTTC
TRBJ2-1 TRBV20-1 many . CSARDFGAVGEQFF TGCAGTGCTAGAGATTTCGGGGCGGTAGGTGAGCAGTTCTTC
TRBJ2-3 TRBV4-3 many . CASSQDMASVIDTQYF TGCGCCAGCAGCCAAGATATGGCTAGTGTCATCGATACGCAGTATTTT
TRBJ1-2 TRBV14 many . CASSPGNYGYTF TGTGCCAGCAGCCCAGGGAACTATGGCTACACCTTC
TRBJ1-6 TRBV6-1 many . CALGPGRINSPLHF TGTGCCTTGGGACCGGGACGAATTAATTCACCCCTCCACTTT
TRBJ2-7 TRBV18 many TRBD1 CASSPRRTGWYEQYF TGTGCCAGCTCACCACGTAGGACAGGGTGGTACGAGCAGTACTTC
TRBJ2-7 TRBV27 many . CASSLSVLGAYEQYF TGTGCCAGCAGTTTATCCGTTCTCGGAGCCTACGAGCAGTACTTC
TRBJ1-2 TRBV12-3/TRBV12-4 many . CASSPGTVVYGYTF TGTGCCAGCAGTCCCGGGACGGTCGTCTATGGCTACACCTTC
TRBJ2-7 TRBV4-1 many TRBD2 CASSQEVGGLNEQYF TGCGCCAGCAGCCAAGAGGTGGGAGGGCTAAACGAGCAGTACTTC
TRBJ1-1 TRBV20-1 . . CSASQGDTEAFF TGCAGTGCTTCGCAGGGTGACACTGAAGCTTTCTTT
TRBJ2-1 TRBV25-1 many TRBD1 CASSVSGTGGGEQFF TGTGCCAGCAGTGTATCCGGGACAGGGGGCGGTGAGCAGTTCTTC
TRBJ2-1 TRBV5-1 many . CASSLEIEQFF TGCGCCAGCAGCTTGGAGATCGAGCAGTTCTTC
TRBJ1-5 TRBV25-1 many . CASSELGGIQPQHF TGTGCCAGCAGTGAATTAGGGGGAATTCAGCCCCAGCATTTT
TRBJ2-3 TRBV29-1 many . CSVEDDPETQYF TGCAGCGTTGAAGATGACCCAGAGACGCAGTATTTT
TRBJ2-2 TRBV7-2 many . CASSLAGTFLGGELFF TGTGCCAGCAGCTTAGCCGGGACTTTCCTCGGGGGGGAGCTGTTTTTT
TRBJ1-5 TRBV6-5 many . CASSYSPPISNQPQHF TGTGCCAGCAGTTACTCCCCCCCAATAAGCAATCAGCCCCAGCATTTT
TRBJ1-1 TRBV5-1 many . CASSTPTGEAFF TGCGCCAGCAGCACGCCGACAGGAGAAGCTTTCTTT
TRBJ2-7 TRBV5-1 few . CASSLVGVHEQYF TGCGCCAGCAGCTTGGTCGGGGTCCACGAGCAGTACTTC
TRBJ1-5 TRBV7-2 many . CASTPGGFNQPQHF TGTGCCAGCACGCCGGGGGGATTCAATCAGCCCCAGCATTTT
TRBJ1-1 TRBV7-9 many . CASSLQAPNTEAFF TGTGCCAGCAGCTTACAAGCCCCGAACACTGAAGCTTTCTTT
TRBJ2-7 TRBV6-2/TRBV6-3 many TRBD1 CASSYSGQSYEQYF TGTGCCAGCAGTTACTCGGGACAGTCCTACGAGCAGTACTTC
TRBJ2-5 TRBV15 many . CATSRDMGETQYF TGTGCCACCAGCAGAGATATGGGGGAGACCCAGTACTTC
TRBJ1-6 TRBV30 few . CAWSVGPLNHF TGTGCCTGGAGTGTCGGTCCGCTGAACCACTTT